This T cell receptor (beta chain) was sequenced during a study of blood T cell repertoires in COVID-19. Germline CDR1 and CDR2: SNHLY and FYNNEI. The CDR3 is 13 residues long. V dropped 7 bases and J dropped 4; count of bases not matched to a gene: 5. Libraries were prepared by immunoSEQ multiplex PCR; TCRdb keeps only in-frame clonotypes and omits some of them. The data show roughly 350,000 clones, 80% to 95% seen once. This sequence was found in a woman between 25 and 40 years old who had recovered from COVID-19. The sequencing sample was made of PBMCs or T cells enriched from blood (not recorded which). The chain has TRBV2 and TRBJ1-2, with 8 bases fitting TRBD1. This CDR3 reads CASTRQGTYGYTF. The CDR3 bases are TGTGCCAGCACTAGACAGGGGACCTATGGCTACACCTTC.